One and the same sample provided the 11 T cell receptor beta chains below, sequenced in a study of CD8+ T cells in alopecia areata. The authors extracted RNA and reverse transcribed it into cDNA as the sequencing template. Assay used: immunoSEQ multiplex PCR; TCRdb lists only in-frame clones, some missing. The data show over 95,000 clones, with less than 50% seen just once and approximately 1.5% held by the top ten. The source material was CD4+ T cells sorted from blood. These receptors were taken from a human donor with alopecia areata.

The chain uses TRBV5-1 and TRBJ1-5, with D unclear. V was clipped by 0 bases and J by 7 bases, with 11 bases between them. The CDR3 consists of 14 residues. CDR1 and CDR2 (germline): SGHRS, YFSETQ. CDR3 protein: CASSLAPGGQPQHF. CDR3 nucleotides: TGCGCCAGCAGCTTGGCTCCGGGAGGCCAGCCCCAGCATTTT.

The V gene is TRBV11-3, the J gene TRBJ2-7; tentative D call: TRBD1 (5 bases). CDR3 length: 13 residues. The ends were cut back, 2 bases at V and 5 bases at J, with 10 bases in the middle. Germline-derived CDR1 and CDR2 are SGHNT and YENEEA. The CDR3 region is CASSLQGTHEQYF. Written as DNA, the CDR3 is TGTGCCAGCAGCTTACAGGGCACCCACGAGCAGTACTTC.

This clone turned up a few times. The chain couples TRBV6-1 to TRBJ2-1; 7 nucleotides line up with TRBD1. The V gene's germline CDR1 is MNHNS and CDR2 SASEGT. The CDR3 is made up of 15 amino acids. After removal of 3 bases from V and 4 bases from J, the junction contained 6 bases not matched to a gene. CDR3 sequence reads: CASSEPGQRYNEQFF. CDR3 DNA: TGTGCCAGCAGTGAGCCGGGACAGAGATACAATGAGCAGTTCTTC.

This clone was found a few times. The chain has TRBV11-2 and TRBJ2-7, with TRBD1 identical over 11 bases. The V gene's germline CDR1 is SGHAT and CDR2 FQNNGV. The CDR3 extends over 18 amino acids. V lost 4 bases, J lost 3 bases, and 14 bases stayed unmatched. CDR3 amino acids: CASSSGQGAVAGVYEQYF. The DNA of the CDR3 is TGTGCCAGCAGCTCTGGACAGGGGGCGGTAGCGGGAGTCTACGAGCAGTACTTC.

This chain connects TRBV7-2 to TRBJ2-7; 9 bases align to TRBD2. Germline V lookup: CDR1 SGHTA, CDR2 FQGNSA. Germline trimming cut 5 bases from V and 7 bases from J; bases unmatched to any gene: 15. The CDR3 has 16 amino acids. CDR3 sequence (DNA): TGTGCCAGCAGCCTACAGATGGTAGCGGGAGTGTGGGAGCAGTACTTC. Residues: CASSLQMVAGVWEQYF.

This clone was observed a few times. The V call is TRBV4-1, the J call TRBJ2-2; TRBD1 agrees at 9 bases. The CDR3 contains 16 residues. Losses at the gene ends were 5 bases for V and 2 bases for J; bases not matched to a gene: 6. Germline V gene sequence: CDR1 MGHRA, CDR2 YSYEKL. Here the CDR3 reads CASSSRTGVNTGELFF. The CDR3 bases are TGCGCCAGCAGCTCTCGGACAGGGGTAAACACCGGGGAGCTGTTTTTT.

This clone turned up a few times. The chain recombines TRBV19 with TRBJ1-1; 7 positions agree with TRBD1. CDR3 length: 15 residues. With 5 bases clipped from V and 1 base from J, the junction kept 7 bases outside the gene matches. The germline V gene encodes CDR1 LNHDA and CDR2 SQIVND (reference sequence). CDR3 in DNA: TGTGCCAGTAGTTCCCGACAGGGTGAGAACACTGAAGCTTTCTTT. Translating gives CASSSRQGENTEAFF.

This sequence joins TRBV7-2 and TRBJ2-1; D is possibly TRBD1 (6 bases). The CDR3 sequence is 14 residues long. Trimming removed 1 base at V and 6 bases at J, with 10 bases between. CDR1 SGHTA and CDR2 FQGNSA come from the germline V gene. The chain's CDR3 is CASSLGQARNEQFF. The CDR3, as DNA: TGTGCCAGCAGCTTAGGACAGGCCCGCAATGAGCAGTTCTTC.

In this sample, this clone turned up a few times. This chain connects TRBV2 to TRBJ2-5; D not certain. Per the germline V gene, CDR1 is SNHLY and CDR2 is FYNNEI. The CDR3 runs to 11 residues. V was clipped by 5 bases and J by 4 bases, with 5 bases between them. For the CDR3, the DNA is TGTGCCAGCAGTACTACAGAGACCCAGTACTTC. This codes for CASSTTETQYF.

V is TRBV5-5 and J is TRBJ2-5; the match to TRBD2 covers 7 bases. CDR3 size: 15 residues. V lost 3 bases to trimming and J lost 1 base; unmatched junction nucleotides: 6. In germline, CDR1 is SGHKS, CDR2 YYEKEE (reference sequence). The CDR3 protein is CASSSLGGVQETQYF. The CDR3 nucleotides are TGTGCCAGCAGCTCTCTTGGGGGGGTCCAAGAGACCCAGTACTTC. Full variable domain (missing parts from reference TRBV5-5 and TRBJ2-5): DAGVTQSPTHLIKTRGQQVTLRCSPISGHKSVSWYQQVLGQGPQFIFQYYEKEERGRGNFPDRFSARQFPNYSSELNVNALLLGDSALYLCASSSLGGVQETQYFGPGTRLLVL.

This clone was counted between two and nine times. The J gene is TRBJ2-7, the V gene TRBV19; 10 nucleotides agree with TRBD2. V was clipped by 5 bases and J by 3 bases; unmatched bases: 7. The CDR3 extends over 15 amino acids. Germline loops: CDR1 LNHDA, CDR2 SQIVND (reference sequence). As DNA, the CDR3 is TGTGCCAGTAGTTTACTAGCGGGGATCAGCTACGAGCAGTACTTC. Residues: CASSLLAGISYEQYF.